The sequence of this T cell receptor (beta chain) was determined in a study of graft-versus-host responses after intestinal transplantation. For the study at large: Multivisceral, liver-intestinal, or isolated intestinal transplants were performed in recipients.

The J segment lost 6 bases and the V segment lost 3 bases, leaving 3 bases of the junction unmatched. This CDR3 comprises 15 residues. CDR1 is SSHAT and CDR2 is FNYEAQ in the germline V gene (reference sequence). General study findings and limits: Among recipient marrow samples, GvH clones were found; some appeared first in ileum or blood.

To note about this clone: Its antigen is unknown.

Some clones are missing from TCRdb's copy, which holds only in-frame ones; the method was immunoSEQ multiplex PCR. Of more than 85,000 clones in the sample, about 90% are singletons; the top ten hold approximately 0.07%. The source material was unstimulated CD8+ T cells sorted from spleen or lymph node cells, sampled before transplant. The rearrangement links TRBV7-7 to TRBJ2-1, with 12 bases fitting TRBD1. The receptor was derived from a human donor who was the organ donor for an intestinal transplant. CDR3 DNA: TGTGCCAGCAGCTTGGGACAGGGGGCCGTCAATGAGCAGTTCTTC. Protein: CASSLGQGAVNEQFF.